This T cell receptor (beta chain) emerged from a study of shared clonotypes between healthy human individuals. As concerns this clone: What it binds is unknown.

The table came from immunoSEQ multiplex PCR; TCRdb's copy has only in-frame clones and leaves some out. The sample records around 560,000 clones, about 95% being singletons. The CDR3 contains 16 residues. J gave up 3 bases and V 2 bases, and 9 bases lay outside the gene matches. Germline CDR1 and CDR2: MDHEN and SYDVKM. General study points: Non-shared clonotypes were found to have lower generation probabilities than the clonotypes that were shared by all four of the sorted-subset donors. Across subsets, estimated richness was generally greater for naive than for memory populations.

Naivety among CD8 cells was defined by CD45RO negativity and positive CCR7 selection, thereby excluding terminally differentiated effector memory CD45RA+ cells. Recent acute infections and vaccinations were absent in the healthy HIV-negative adult donors. The rearrangement joins TRBV28 to TRBJ2-7, with 8 bases lining up with TRBD2. Sequenced input: naive CD8+ T cells sorted from blood. This TCR derives from a woman aged 25 to 39 in good health. The CDR3 DNA follows: TGTGCCAGCAGTTTAAGCCCACGGAGCGGGAGCTACGAGCAGTACTTC. Amino acids: CASSLSPRSGSYEQYF.